The 31 T cell receptor beta chains given below trace back to one sample, sequenced in a study of pediatric ulcerative colitis. One to two pinch biopsies were taken from the rectum during colonoscopy. Produced via immunoSEQ multiplex PCR; TCRdb's table is partial and in-frame only. The table has fewer than 25,000 clones, about three quarters seen once. Sequencing was carried out using gut tissue. All receptors come from a boy aged 5-17 years with severe ulcerative colitis.

This clone was counted between two and nine times. The V call is TRBV9, the J call TRBJ1-6; 7 bases agree with TRBD1. The CDR3 extends over 16 amino acids. V shed 5 bases, J shed 0 bases, and the junction held 5 bases outside the gene matches. Looked up from germline, CDR1 is SGDLS and CDR2 is YYNGEE. This CDR3 is CASRPGDSSYNSPLHF. The CDR3 DNA sequence: TGTGCCAGCAGACCTGGGGACAGCTCCTATAATTCACCCCTCCACTTT.

This clone was counted a few times. The J gene is TRBJ1-1, the V gene TRBV6-5, with D possibly being TRBD1 (6 bases). V was shortened by 4 bases and J by 5 bases, with 11 bases between the two germline ends. From germline, CDR1 is MNHEY and CDR2 SVGAGI. The CDR3 sequence is 13 residues long. CDR3 residues: CASSWEGGTEAFF. The CDR3 DNA follows: TGTGCCAGCAGTTGGGAGGGGGGAACTGAAGCTTTCTTT.

The rearrangement uses TRBV7-3 and TRBJ2-1, with 11 bases fitting TRBD2. CDR1 and CDR2 (germline): SGHTA, FQGTGA. The J segment lost 7 bases and the V segment lost 3 bases, leaving 5 bases of the junction unmatched. This CDR3 is 15 amino acids long. CDR3 residues: CASSLTSGVLNEQFF. CDR3 bases: TGTGCCAGCAGCTTGACTAGCGGGGTATTAAATGAGCAGTTCTTC.

V gene TRBV2 combines with J gene TRBJ2-2; unclear D gene. The V end was cut by 6 bases, the J end by 5 bases, with 7 bases between. This CDR3 comprises 12 residues. Germline CDR1 SNHLY, CDR2 FYNNEI. CDR3 sequence (DNA): TGTGCCAGCAGAACCGGGACCGGGGAGCTGTTTTTT. This gives the protein CASRTGTGELFF.

The V call is TRBV7-9, the J call TRBJ1-6, with TRBD1 as a possible D gene (6 bases). CDR3 length equals 13 residues. Deletions cut 1 base from V and 11 bases from J, with 9 bases between. Germline assignment: CDR1 SEHNR and CDR2 FQNEAQ (reference sequence). The CDR3 nucleotides read TGTGCCAGCAGCTTAGAGGGGGGACCACCCCTCCACTTT. Translated: CASSLEGGPPLHF.

The rearrangement links TRBV7-3 to TRBJ2-2, with D possibly being TRBD1 (7 bases). Trimming left V 5 bases short and J 4 bases short, with 17 bases between. This CDR3 contains 16 residues. Germline V gene sequence: CDR1 SGHTA, CDR2 FQGTGA. The CDR3 loop reads CASSPRRDSLTGELFF. In nucleotides, the CDR3 is TGTGCCAGCAGCCCCAGGCGGGACAGTCTCACCGGGGAGCTGTTTTTT.

V usage is TRBV16 and J usage is TRBJ1-1; D remains ambiguous. The length of the CDR3 is 18 residues. V gave up 1 base and J gave up 2 bases, with 20 bases separating them. CDR1 and CDR2 (germline): KGHSY, FQNENV. The CDR3 nucleotides read TGTGCCAGCAGCCAATACGAGCCCTCCTGGAGGGTTAACACTGAAGCTTTCTTT. It translates to CASSQYEPSWRVNTEAFF.

This clone appeared a single time. The rearrangement links TRBV6-5 to TRBJ2-2; D is unresolved. The CDR3 spans 13 residues. Trimming shortened V by 6 bases and J by 3 bases, and 8 bases separated the two germline ends. CDR1 is MNHEY and CDR2 is SVGAGI in the germline V gene. CDR3 loop: CASSPGYTGELFF. CDR3 coding DNA: TGTGCCAGCAGCCCCGGGTACACCGGGGAGCTGTTTTTT.

This clone was detected only a few times. This sequence joins TRBV6-1 and TRBJ2-2; D call uncertain. The V gene's germline CDR1 is MNHNS and CDR2 SASEGT. Trimming left V 6 bases short and J 1 base short, with 3 bases between. The length of the CDR3 is 12 residues. CDR3 bases: TGTGCCAGCAGAAAGAACACCGGGGAGCTGTTTTTT. Protein product: CASRKNTGELFF.

This chain uses TRBV5-8 with TRBJ2-3, with D unclear. Germline lookup yields CDR1 SGHTS and CDR2 YDEGEE. V shed 0 bases and J shed 6 bases, with 14 bases lying between them. The CDR3 consists of 15 residues. The CDR3 loop is CASSLGSLVGDTQYF. CDR3 in DNA: TGTGCCAGCAGCTTGGGCTCCCTGGTGGGGGATACGCAGTATTTT.

This clone was seen only once. This chain connects TRBV18 to TRBJ1-1; perhaps TRBD1 as D (6 bases). CDR1 KGHSH and CDR2 LQKENI come from the germline V gene. Trimming cost V 3 bases and J 5 bases, with 16 bases left between them. This CDR3 comprises 15 residues. The CDR3 region has the DNA TGTGCCAGCTCACCCTCGGGGGGGGCGATAACTGAAGCTTTCTTT. It codes for CASSPSGGAITEAFF.

The CDR3 here is CAWTNSGANVLTF. The CDR3 region has the DNA TGTGCCTGGACAAACTCTGGGGCCAACGTCCTGACTTTC. The V and J genes are TRBV30 and TRBJ2-6; D is ambiguous. The CDR3 length is 13 residues. Trimming removed 4 bases at V and 0 bases at J, with 4 bases between. CDR1 is GTSNPN, CDR2 SVGIG, per germline (reference sequence). Variable domain in full (rest from reference TRBV30 and TRBJ2-6): SQTIHQWPATLVQPVGSPLSLECTVEGTSNPNLYWYRQAAGRGLQLLFYSVGIGQISSEVPQNLSASRPQDRQFILSSKKLLLSDSGFYLCAWTNSGANVLTFGAGSRLTVL.

This clone was detected only a few times. The V gene is TRBV7-2, the J gene TRBJ1-2, with TRBD1 identical over 7 bases. Germline CDR1 SGHTA, CDR2 FQGNSA. The CDR3 extends over 12 amino acids. The junction had 0 bases not matched to a gene; V was cut back by 1 base and J by 7 bases. CDR3 DNA sequence: TGTGCCAGCAGCTTAGGACAGGGTGGCTACACCTTC. Protein sequence: CASSLGQGGYTF.

CDR3 nucleotides: TGCGCCAGCAGCCATTATGGCGGGGGGCAACAAGAGACCCAGTACTTC. It specifies CASSHYGGGQQETQYF. The chain couples TRBV4-3 to TRBJ2-5; 8 nucleotides line up with TRBD2. The CDR3 sequence is 16 residues long. Looked up from germline, CDR1 is LGHNA and CDR2 is YSLEER. V was pared by 3 bases and J by 2 bases, with 8 bases of the junction left unmatched.

This clone came up a few times. The chain employs TRBV7-3 and TRBJ2-1; D unclear. The CDR3 contains 13 residues. Germline loops: CDR1 SGHTA, CDR2 FQGTGA. Trimming left V 4 bases short and J 6 bases short, with 10 bases between. CDR3 loop: CASSSPEINEQFF. In nucleotides, the CDR3 is TGTGCCAGCAGCTCCCCCGAGATCAATGAGCAGTTCTTC.

The CDR3 region has the DNA TGTGCCAGCAGGGGACAGGGCTCCTACGAGCAGTACTTC. Translated, it gives CASRGQGSYEQYF. This rearrangement joins TRBV27 to TRBJ2-7; 9 bases line up with TRBD1. The J segment lost 0 bases and the V segment lost 6 bases, leaving 0 bases of the junction unmatched. Germline V gives CDR1 MNHEY, CDR2 SMNVEV (reference sequence). CDR3 length: 13 amino acids.

The chain is built from TRBV6-5 and TRBJ2-3; D not certain. With 4 bases removed from V and 3 bases from J, the gap between germline ends came to 11 bases. There are 14 residues in the CDR3. Germline-derived CDR1 and CDR2 are MNHEY and SVGAGI. CDR3 region: CASSSQRATDTQYF. CDR3 in DNA: TGTGCCAGCAGTTCCCAGCGAGCAACAGATACGCAGTATTTT.

This rearrangement joins TRBV6-6 to TRBJ2-2; 7 bases fit TRBD1. With 4 bases clipped from V and 4 bases from J, the junction kept 6 bases outside the gene matches. CDR3 length equals 15 residues. Per germline, CDR1 MNHNY and CDR2 SVGAGI (reference sequence). The chain's CDR3 is CASSSPDRPTGELFF. The CDR3 DNA follows: TGTGCCAGCAGTTCCCCGGACAGGCCCACCGGGGAGCTGTTTTTT.

This rearrangement joins TRBV4-1 to TRBJ1-6; no firm D call. In germline, CDR1 is MGHRA, CDR2 YSYEKL. Trimming stripped 0 bases from V and 4 bases from J, with 19 bases between. The CDR3 extends over 19 amino acids. CDR3 in DNA: TGCGCCAGCAGCCAAGATCTGGCCGGCCCTTTTGATTATAATTCACCCCTCCACTTT. As protein: CASSQDLAGPFDYNSPLHF.

This clone was recorded once. The CDR3 coding sequence is TGTGCCAGCAGGGTGGGGGGACAGAAATATGGCTACACCTTC. It encodes CASRVGGQKYGYTF. The rearrangement links TRBV6-5 to TRBJ1-2; the match to TRBD1 covers 7 bases. The CDR3 loop spans 14 amino acids. The germline V gene encodes CDR1 MNHEY and CDR2 SVGAGI. J lost 5 bases, V lost 6 bases, and 9 bases had no gene match.

This chain links TRBV15 with TRBJ2-1; 7 bases map to TRBD1. V shed 0 bases, J shed 7 bases, and the junction held 9 bases outside the gene matches. From germline, CDR1 is LNHNV and CDR2 YYDKDF (reference sequence). CDR3 length: 16 amino acids. The CDR3 region has the DNA TGTGCCACCAGCAGAGATCGGTACAGGGGAGAGAATGAGCAGTTCTTC. Encoded protein: CATSRDRYRGENEQFF.

The J gene is TRBJ1-5, the V gene TRBV5-1; 7 bases are shared with TRBD1. V dropped 0 bases and J dropped 5; count of bases not matched to a gene: 5. CDR3 size: 15 residues. In germline, CDR1 is SGHRS, CDR2 YFSETQ. The CDR3 coding sequence is TGCGCCAGCAGCTTGGATCCCCAGGGGGATCAGCCCCAGCATTTT. Its translation: CASSLDPQGDQPQHF. Full variable domain (missing parts from reference TRBV5-1 and TRBJ1-5): KAGVTQTPRYLIKTRGQQVTLSCSPISGHRSVSWYQQTPGQGLQFLFEYFSETQRNKGNFPGRFSGRQFSNSRSEMNVSTLELGDSALYLCASSLDPQGDQPQHFGDGTRLSIL.

This clone was counted a few times. V and J are TRBV4-1 and TRBJ1-2, with D tentatively TRBD1 (5 bases). The CDR3 has 15 residues. Germline CDR1 is MGHRA and CDR2 is YSYEKL. V dropped 4 bases and J dropped 2 bases, with 14 bases sitting between them. The DNA for the CDR3 is TGCGCCAGCAGCCCATCCGGGACGGTAAACTATGGCTACACCTTC. It is translated as CASSPSGTVNYGYTF.

This chain joins TRBV6-6 and TRBJ2-7; TRBD2 matches at 7 bases. With V trimmed by 6 bases and J by 3 bases, 11 bases remained unmatched. The CDR3 length is 15 residues. In germline, CDR1 is MNHNY, CDR2 SVGAGI (reference sequence). Written as DNA, the CDR3 is TGTGCCAGCAGAGGGGACTATACCCTTTTCTACGAGCAGTACTTC. Translated: CASRGDYTLFYEQYF.

The genes are TRBV5-1 and TRBJ1-1; D possibly corresponds to TRBD1 (5 bases). The V gene lost 4 bases and the J gene lost 6 bases, with 19 bases spanning the gap. Germline V gene sequence: CDR1 SGHRS, CDR2 YFSETQ. The CDR3 contains 15 residues. CDR3 amino acids: CASSPRGDLWAEAFF. The DNA of the CDR3 is TGCGCCAGCAGCCCCCGGGGGGACCTGTGGGCTGAAGCTTTCTTT. Based on the CDR3 plus reference TRBV5-1 and TRBJ1-1, the full variable domain is KAGVTQTPRYLIKTRGQQVTLSCSPISGHRSVSWYQQTPGQGLQFLFEYFSETQRNKGNFPGRFSGRQFSNSRSEMNVSTLELGDSALYLCASSPRGDLWAEAFFGQGTRLTVV.

The rearrangement uses TRBV2 and TRBJ2-5, with a possible D match to TRBD1 (6 bases). Germline V gives CDR1 SNHLY, CDR2 FYNNEI. Trimming shortened V by 6 bases and J by 4 bases, and 9 bases separated the two germline ends. The CDR3 is 12 residues long. This CDR3 reads CASRGARETQYF. CDR3 nucleotides: TGTGCCAGCAGGGGGGCGCGAGAGACCCAGTACTTC.

The chain links TRBV5-1 to TRBJ2-2; no reliable D call. Germline loops: CDR1 SGHRS, CDR2 YFSETQ. Between the trimmed V and J ends, which lost 0 bases and 7 bases, there was a span of 16 bases. CDR3 length equals 16 residues. The CDR3 nucleotides read TGCGCCAGCAGCTTGGCGGCACCACTACTAAACGGGGAGCTGTTTTTT. Residues: CASSLAAPLLNGELFF.

The chain joins TRBV27 to TRBJ1-1; 8 nucleotides line up with TRBD1. Germline CDR1 is MNHEY and CDR2 is SMNVEV (reference sequence). J gave up 6 bases and V 5 bases, and 8 bases lay outside the gene matches. This CDR3 is 14 amino acids long. CDR3 region: CASSGRTGSAEAFF. The CDR3 region has the DNA TGTGCCAGCAGTGGCAGGACAGGGTCGGCTGAAGCTTTCTTT.

V gene TRBV6-6 combines with J gene TRBJ2-6; a weak D match, TRBD2 (6 bases). The CDR3 length is 15 residues. The germline CDR1 and CDR2 sequences are MNHNY and SVGAGI (reference sequence). Trimming removed 7 bases at V and 2 bases at J, with 12 bases between. The CDR3 region has the DNA TGTGCCAGCATGCCCGGGGGTACTGGGGCCAACGTCCTGACTTTC. Protein sequence: CASMPGGTGANVLTF.

The CDR3 here is CASSGPWTGENEQFF. In DNA form, the CDR3 reads TGTGCCAGCAGTGGGCCTTGGACAGGGGAAAATGAGCAGTTCTTC. This chain uses TRBV25-1 with TRBJ2-1; 9 nucleotides match TRBD1. Germline V gene data show CDR1 as MGHDK and CDR2 as SYGVNS. This CDR3 is 15 amino acids long. With 4 bases clipped from V and 7 bases from J, the junction kept 8 bases outside the gene matches.

This clone turned up a few times. This chain connects TRBV27 to TRBJ1-1; D gene ambiguous. There are 13 residues in the CDR3. Germline CDR1 MNHEY, CDR2 SMNVEV (reference sequence). Trimming removed 1 base from V and 3 bases from J, with 6 bases in between. The CDR3 here is CASSLFRDTEAFF. The DNA of the CDR3 is TGTGCCAGCAGTTTATTTCGTGACACTGAAGCTTTCTTT.